Listed below are T cell receptor beta chains from one sample, sequenced in a study of cytomegalovirus exposure and HLA in healthy donors. Repertoires were generated with immunoSEQ multiplex PCR, while TCRdb's copy carries only in-frame clones and drops some. Across approximately 120,000 clones, the top ten clones capture approximately 2% of the sample. The specimen was PBMCs. The receptors were sampled from a man between 40 and 49 years old in good health and CMV-seronegative. The CDR3 runs from the conserved cysteine through the conserved F or W. The D gene is left open where the match is weak.

>TRBD1|TRBJ2-4|TRBV6-5
CASSWGQTLAKNIQYF
>-|TRBJ1-5|TRBV2
CASSKPGLGNQPQHF
>-|TRBJ2-7|TRBV27
CASSEAAGEQYF
>-|TRBJ2-2|TRBV2
CASSRGAPGTGELFF
>-|TRBJ1-3|TRBV6-1
CASNFEGTGNTIYF
>-|TRBJ2-2|TRBV11-2
CASRVPWGTSNTGELFF
>TRBD2|TRBJ2-7|TRBV7-3
CASSHRGETGLAGGIYEQYF
>TRBD1|TRBJ1-3|TRBV6-6
CASRSGQSEGNTIYF
>-|TRBJ1-5|TRBV21-1
CASSKGGRSWDVRPQHF
>TRBD2|TRBJ2-5|TRBV19
CASSIVGVAGGQETQYF
>TRBD2|TRBJ2-5|TRBV5-1
CASNPLAGGPGEQYF
>-|TRBJ1-1|TRBV27
CASSPQGNTEAFF
>TRBD1|TRBJ1-4|TRBV5-1
CASSSQGVGEKLFF
>TRBD1|TRBJ2-1|TRBV28
CASRQGSYNEQFF
>-|TRBJ1-1|TRBV9
CASRGAGANTEAFF
>TRBD2|-|TRBV5-1
CASSLEGGGAYEQYF
>TRBD2|TRBJ2-1|TRBV5-5
CASSQSSGKAANEQFF
>TRBD2|TRBJ2-1|TRBV10-3
CATSISGMSYNEQFF
>TRBD1|TRBJ1-6|TRBV5-6
CASSSRGQVYSPLHF
>-|TRBJ1-1|TRBV19
CASSTAGEKNTEAFF
>TRBD2|TRBJ2-7|TRBV11-2
CASSRTSGIYEQYF
>TRBD2|TRBJ2-7|TRBV5-6
CASSFRSGMSYEQYF
>-|-|TRBV10-3
CATYTPHEQYF
>-|TRBJ1-1|TRBV5-4
CASAGGLMNTEAFF
>-|TRBJ1-1|TRBV7-9
CASSLEGDEAFF
>TRBD2|TRBJ2-1|TRBV5-1
CASSLGLAGVSYNEQFF
>TRBD2|TRBJ2-1|TRBV11-3
CASSSTSGSYNEQFF
>TRBD2|TRBJ2-1|TRBV5-1
CASGPGLGSSYNEQFF
>-|TRBJ2-4|TRBV11-2
CASSLVRAGLAKNIQYF
>TRBD2|TRBJ2-1|TRBV11-1
CASSTPGLGYNEQFF
>-|TRBJ2-1|TRBV5-1
CASSLEQSSYNEQFF
>-|TRBJ1-2|TRBV7-2
CASSSRQASNYGYTF
>TRBD2|TRBJ2-5|TRBV28
CASSLSGGGTQETQYF
>TRBD1|TRBJ2-7|TRBV7-9
CASSHGQGLSGEQYF
>TRBD1|TRBJ2-1|TRBV2
CASRNRDSKYSVLYNEQFF
>-|TRBJ2-7|TRBV7-9
CASSRGSNEQYF
>-|TRBJ1-4|TRBV2
CASMRNTNEKLFF
>-|TRBJ2-2|TRBV5-6
CASSLEQGNTGELFF
>TRBD1|TRBJ1-2|TRBV6-1
CASRLGQANYGYTF
>-|TRBJ2-5|TRBV7-8
CASSFRQMYQETQYF
>-|TRBJ1-1|TRBV5-1
CASSWDGWGQAEAFF
>TRBD2|TRBJ2-1|TRBV4-1
CASSRSGGPDNEQFF
>TRBD1|TRBJ1-3|TRBV28
CASSPAKNRGLGGNTIYF
>-|TRBJ1-5|TRBV30
CAWSVGENQPQHF
>-|TRBJ2-7|TRBV18
CASSPQESLSYEQYF
>-|TRBJ2-7|TRBV5-5
CASTREYEQYF
>-|TRBJ1-1|TRBV27
CGTVQAFF
>-|TRBJ2-7|TRBV4-1
CASSLVTDRYEQYF
>TRBD1|TRBJ2-6|TRBV27
CASSPGTGFGANVLTF
>TRBD1|TRBJ2-7|TRBV18
CASSPNRGLYEQYF
>-|TRBJ2-5|TRBV6-1
CASSWSQRQETQYF